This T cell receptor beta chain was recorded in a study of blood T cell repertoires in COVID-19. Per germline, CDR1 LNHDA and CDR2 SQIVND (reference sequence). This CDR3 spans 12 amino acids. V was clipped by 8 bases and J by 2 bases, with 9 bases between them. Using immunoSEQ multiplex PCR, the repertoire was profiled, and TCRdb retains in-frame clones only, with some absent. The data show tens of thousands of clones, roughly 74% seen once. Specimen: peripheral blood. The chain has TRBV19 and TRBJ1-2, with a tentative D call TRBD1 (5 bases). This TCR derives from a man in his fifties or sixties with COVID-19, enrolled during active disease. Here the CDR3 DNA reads TGTGCCAGTGCAGGGAGGAACTATGGCTACACCTTC. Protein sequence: CASAGRNYGYTF.